Here is one T cell receptor (beta chain) with its context. The target antigen is unknown. This sample is part of a study of graft-versus-host responses after intestinal transplantation. About the research overall: Each of the recipients got a multivisceral, liver-intestinal, or isolated intestinal transplant. Each recipient received anti-thymocyte globulin induction, then tacrolimus and steroids for approximately three years. General observations from the study: Among recipient marrow samples, GvH clones were found; some appeared first in ileum or blood.

V shed 1 base and J shed 0 bases, with 4 bases lying between them. CDR3 size: 13 residues. Looked up from germline, CDR1 is MGHRA and CDR2 is YSYEKL. Data came from immunoSEQ multiplex PCR; TCRdb stores just in-frame clones and leaves some out. The data show 35,000 to 50,000 clones, approximately 94% seen once. The chain recombines TRBV4-1 with TRBJ2-7, with unresolved D. The source is a human patient who received an intestinal transplant, so some T cells may come from the graft donor. Sequenced here: PBMCs, sampled about 11 months after intestinal transplant. DNA of the CDR3: TGCGCCAGCAGCCAAGGGAGCTCCTACGAGCAGTACTTC. It yields the protein CASSQGSSYEQYF.